Presented here are 31 T cell receptor beta chains from one specimen sequenced in a study of cytomegalovirus exposure and HLA in healthy donors (dated by TCRdb to 2017 to 2019). Libraries came from the immunoSEQ multiplex PCR assay. For the multiplex PCR, a mixture combining 60 forward primers for TCR Vbeta segments and 13 reverse primers for TCR Jbeta segments was used. The clones in this table, taken by TCRdb from immuneACCESS, are in-frame only. Not every clone is retained; where verified, under half of the shortfall comes from an unresolved V gene, and the cause of the rest is unknown. This sample is represented by 80,000 or so clones; 70% to 85% of them were singletons. The ten largest clones take up about a fifth of the sample. What was sequenced was PBMCs. The receptors shown here come from a man between 25 and 39 years old in good health and CMV-seropositive.

The CDR3 loop is CASSLRVYTEAFF. The CDR3 bases are TGTGCCAGCAGCTTACGGGTTTACACTGAAGCTTTCTTT. The chain combines TRBV7-9 with TRBJ1-1; unclear D gene. Trimming stripped 2 bases from V and 3 bases from J, with 7 bases between. Germline V lookup: CDR1 SEHNR, CDR2 FQNEAQ (reference sequence). The CDR3 consists of 13 residues.

V usage is TRBV7-2 and J usage is TRBJ2-3; D unresolved. The length of the CDR3 is 12 residues. CDR1 and CDR2 (germline): SGHTA, FQGNSA. The V end lost 1 base, the J end lost 6 bases, and 5 bases lay between the germline ends. The CDR3 DNA sequence: TGTGCCAGCAGCTTAGATCGGGATACGCAGTATTTT. Its translation is CASSLDRDTQYF.

The rearrangement joins TRBV27 to TRBJ1-5, with a possible D match to TRBD1 (6 bases). V was cut by 6 bases and J by 1 base, with 10 bases left in between. Germline CDR1 is MNHEY and CDR2 is SMNVEV (reference sequence). The CDR3 length is 14 residues. The CDR3 DNA reads as TGTGCCAGCAGGACACAGGGAAGCAATCAGCCCCAGCATTTT. This translates into CASRTQGSNQPQHF.

A note on this clone: One end of the junction does not line up with germline, which may come from a read error. The chain has TRBV7-9 and TRBJ2-5; TRBD1 matches 11 bases. Per germline, CDR1 SEHNR and CDR2 FQNEAQ (reference sequence). The CDR3 is 15 residues long. CDR3 loop: CSSSRRDRGAETQYF. Written as DNA, the CDR3 is TGTTCCAGCAGCCGCCGGGACAGGGGGGCAGAGACCCAGTACTTC. The full variable domain, rest sourced from reference TRBV7-9 and TRBJ2-5, is DTGVSQNPRHKITKRGQNVTFRCDPISEHNRLYWYRQTLGQGPEFLTYFQNEAQLEKSRLLSDRFSAERPKGSFSTLEIQRTEQGDSAMYLCSSSRRDRGAETQYFGPGTRLLVL.

The V call is TRBV27, the J call TRBJ2-6, with D perhaps matching TRBD2 (6 bases). Germline values: CDR1 MNHEY, CDR2 SMNVEV (reference sequence). The CDR3 spans 14 residues. The V gene lost 6 bases and the J gene lost 0 bases, with 6 bases spanning the gap. CDR3 DNA sequence: TGTGCCAGCAGCGGGGGCTCTGGGGCCAACGTCCTGACTTTC. Translated: CASSGGSGANVLTF.

The sample holds a few counts of this clone. V is TRBV5-1 and J is TRBJ2-6, with 7 bases aligning to TRBD2. The J segment lost 0 bases and the V segment lost 2 bases, leaving 2 bases of the junction unmatched. The germline CDR1 and CDR2 sequences are SGHRS and YFSETQ. This CDR3 comprises 16 residues. The chain's CDR3 is CASSFGGGSGANVLTF. CDR3 nucleotides: TGCGCCAGCAGCTTTGGGGGGGGCTCTGGGGCCAACGTCCTGACTTTC.

This chain joins TRBV7-9 and TRBJ1-1; D is unclear. The CDR3 covers 14 residues. Trimming pared 5 bases from V and 0 bases from J, leaving 10 bases between. Germline-derived CDR1 and CDR2 are SEHNR and FQNEAQ (reference sequence). DNA of the CDR3: TGTGCCAGCAGCCCTCCTCAGTTGAACACTGAAGCTTTCTTT. Translating it yields CASSPPQLNTEAFF.

The chain recombines TRBV7-9 with TRBJ1-1; D is unresolved. V lost 6 bases, J lost 4 bases, and 12 bases lay in between. CDR1 and CDR2 from the germline V gene are SEHNR and FQNEAQ (reference sequence). The CDR3 sequence is 13 residues long. The CDR3 region has the DNA TGTGCCAGCAGAAATAGCCCCGGCACTGAAGCTTTCTTT. Translation gives CASRNSPGTEAFF.

The chain links TRBV5-6 to TRBJ1-2; 7 bases line up with TRBD1. The CDR3 totals 17 residues. V gave up 6 bases and J gave up 4 bases; unmatched junction bases: 18. In germline, CDR1 is SGHDT, CDR2 YYEEEE. CDR3 protein: CASNPGIGGRLGYGYTF. CDR3 in DNA: TGTGCCAGCAATCCCGGGATAGGGGGCCGGTTGGGCTATGGCTACACCTTC.

V usage is TRBV28 and J usage is TRBJ1-1, with TRBD1 as a possible D gene (5 bases). V lost 0 bases to trimming and J lost 4 bases, with 9 bases between them. Per germline, CDR1 MDHEN and CDR2 SYDVKM. CDR3 length: 14 residues. CDR3 sequence: CASSLWSGGTEAFF. CDR3 in DNA: TGTGCCAGCAGTTTATGGTCCGGGGGCACTGAAGCTTTCTTT. Full variable domain (missing parts from reference TRBV28 and TRBJ1-1): DVKVTQSSRYLVKRTGEKVFLECVQDMDHENMFWYRQDPGLGLRLIYFSYDVKMKEKGDIPEGYSVSREKKERFSLILESASTNQTSMYLCASSLWSGGTEAFFGQGTRLTVV.

The rearrangement links TRBV7-3 to TRBJ2-3, with TRBD2 matching over 10 bases. CDR3 size: 14 residues. V was clipped by 5 bases and J by 5 bases; unmatched bases: 4. The V gene's germline CDR1 is SGHTA and CDR2 FQGTGA. CDR3 amino acids: CASSRAGGGDTQYF. The DNA of the CDR3 is TGTGCCAGCAGCCGAGCGGGGGGGGGAGATACGCAGTATTTT.

The chain has TRBV5-4 and TRBJ1-1, with D possibly being TRBD1 (6 bases). Germline CDR1 and CDR2: SGHNT and YYREEE (reference sequence). The CDR3 length is 14 residues. V was trimmed by 9 bases and J by 3 bases, leaving 18 bases between them. CDR3 DNA sequence: TGTGCCACCTTGATGGGGGCGCTGGACACTGAAGCTTTCTTT. This sequence encodes CATLMGALDTEAFF.

The chain employs TRBV18 and TRBJ2-7; 7 bases match TRBD2. The CDR3 runs 14 residues. Trimming cost V 3 bases and J 5 bases; bases outside gene matches: 7. In germline, CDR1 is KGHSH, CDR2 LQKENI. The CDR3 nucleotides read TGTGCCAGCTCACCTACGGGACTATCCCACGAGCAGTACTTC. Its translation is CASSPTGLSHEQYF.

The chain couples TRBV25-1 to TRBJ2-1; 9 bases line up with TRBD2. V shed 8 bases, J shed 4 bases, and the junction held 9 bases outside the gene matches. Germline assignment: CDR1 MGHDK and CDR2 SYGVNS. The CDR3 sequence is 15 residues long. DNA for the CDR3: TGTGCCAGCTCTCACGGAGCGGGGGGATACAATGAGCAGTTCTTC. It yields the protein CASSHGAGGYNEQFF.

This clone has more than one count but fewer than ten. This chain joins TRBV11-3 and TRBJ2-5, with TRBD1 matching 8 bases. Germline assignment: CDR1 SGHNT and CDR2 YENEEA. CDR3 size: 15 residues. The J segment lost 5 bases and the V segment lost 4 bases, leaving 9 bases of the junction unmatched. CDR3 nucleotides: TGTGCCAGCAGCTCGGGGACAGGAACGGGTGAGACCCAGTACTTC. It is translated as CASSSGTGTGETQYF. The whole variable domain, filled in from reference TRBV11-3 and TRBJ2-5, reads EAGVVQSPRYKIIEKKQPVAFWCNPISGHNTLYWYLQNLGQGPELLIRYENEEAVDDSQLPKDRFSAERLKGVDSTLKIQPAELGDSAVYLCASSSGTGTGETQYFGPGTRLLVL.

Only a few counts were recorded for this clone. The chain couples TRBV6-1 to TRBJ1-4; D is unresolved. The V gene's germline CDR1 is MNHNS and CDR2 SASEGT. The ends were cut back, 6 bases at V and 0 bases at J, with 8 bases in the middle. The CDR3 contains 14 residues. CDR3 protein: CASSEYATNEKLFF. The DNA for the CDR3 is TGTGCCAGCAGCGAATATGCAACTAATGAAAAACTGTTTTTT.

V and J are TRBV9 and TRBJ2-5; 8 nucleotides align to TRBD2. Germline CDR1 is SGDLS and CDR2 is YYNGEE. The CDR3 is made up of 16 amino acids. V dropped 3 bases and J dropped 4; count of bases not matched to a gene: 11. This CDR3 reads CASSADPGGPRETQYF. DNA for the CDR3: TGTGCCAGCAGCGCGGACCCGGGGGGGCCTCGAGAGACCCAGTACTTC.

The chain joins TRBV6-5 to TRBJ2-1; no clear D. With 0 bases removed from V and 9 bases from J, the gap between germline ends came to 9 bases. CDR1 MNHEY and CDR2 SVGAGI come from the germline V gene. The CDR3 consists of 13 residues. The CDR3 nucleotides are TGTGCCAGCAGTTACTCGAAAGCTGGTGAGCAGTTCTTC. This gives the protein CASSYSKAGEQFF.

The rearrangement links TRBV5-1 to TRBJ2-1, with D possibly matching TRBD2 (5 bases). Deletions cut 4 bases from V and 8 bases from J, with 10 bases between. Germline V gives CDR1 SGHRS, CDR2 YFSETQ. This CDR3 contains 12 residues. In DNA, the CDR3 is TGCGCCAGCAGCATCGCGAGGGATGAGCAGTTCTTC. Translated: CASSIARDEQFF.

The chain couples TRBV7-3 to TRBJ2-1, with 10 bases matching TRBD1. The CDR3 length is 18 residues. Germline values: CDR1 SGHTA, CDR2 FQGTGA. V was pared by 2 bases and J by 11 bases, with 18 bases of the junction left unmatched. In nucleotides, the CDR3 is TGTGCCAGCAGCTTAGGGGGGCCGGGACAGGGGTCAGGGGAGAAGCAGTTCTTC. Translating gives CASSLGGPGQGSGEKQFF.

This sequence joins TRBV5-1 and TRBJ2-7; TRBD1 might be the D (5 bases). The V end was cut by 4 bases, the J end by 6 bases, with 8 bases between. Per the germline V gene, CDR1 is SGHRS and CDR2 is YFSETQ. CDR3 length: 11 residues. The CDR3 DNA follows: TGCGCCAGCAGCCTCGACAGCGAGCAGTACTTC. It yields the protein CASSLDSEQYF.

The genes are TRBV5-4 and TRBJ1-2; possibly TRBD1 for D (5 bases). Trimming took 7 bases from V and 2 from J, leaving 18 bases between them. The CDR3 totals 15 residues. Per the germline V gene, CDR1 is SGHNT and CDR2 is YYREEE (reference sequence). The CDR3, as DNA: TGTGCCAGCTGCCCCCGGGGGGACGGGAACTATGGCTACACCTTC. This gives the protein CASCPRGDGNYGYTF.

The rearrangement joins TRBV6-6 to TRBJ1-4; TRBD1 might be the D (5 bases). The CDR3 loop spans 14 amino acids. Trimming removed 6 bases at V and 6 bases at J, with 14 bases between. Germline V lookup: CDR1 MNHNY, CDR2 SVGAGI (reference sequence). CDR3 region: CASSPHGGDEKLFF. The DNA of the CDR3 is TGTGCCAGCAGCCCCCACGGGGGGGATGAAAAACTGTTTTTT.

The chain joins TRBV30 to TRBJ1-2; no reliable D call. Trimming removed 5 bases from V and 0 bases from J, with 7 bases in between. The CDR3 sequence is 12 residues long. Germline V gene sequence: CDR1 GTSNPN, CDR2 SVGIG (reference sequence). The CDR3 nucleotides read TGTGCCTGGGACATCTCTAACTATGGCTACACCTTC. Its protein product is CAWDISNYGYTF.

The chain uses TRBV6-5 and TRBJ1-5, with 8 bases identical to TRBD1. The germline V gene encodes CDR1 MNHEY and CDR2 SVGAGI. The V gene end was trimmed by 7 bases and the J gene end by 6 bases; junction bases not matched to a gene: 2. The CDR3 has 12 residues. The CDR3 bases are TGTGCCAGCAATACAGGGGGTCAGCCCCAGCATTTT. Its translation: CASNTGGQPQHF.

This chain joins TRBV19 and TRBJ2-1, with D perhaps matching TRBD2 (7 bases). CDR3 length equals 13 residues. Germline V gene lookup returns CDR1 LNHDA and CDR2 SQIVND (reference sequence). As DNA, the CDR3 is TGTGCGGGAGGGGGGGCGTCCTACAATGAGCAGTTCTTC. This gives the protein CAGGGASYNEQFF.

V gene TRBV6-1 combines with J gene TRBJ2-2; maybe TRBD2 (5 bases). CDR1 is MNHNS, CDR2 SASEGT, per germline. CDR3 size: 13 residues. V lost 7 bases and J lost 5, with 11 bases in between. The CDR3, as DNA: TGTGCCAGCAAGAACAGAGGGACCGGGGAGCTGTTTTTT. Translating gives CASKNRGTGELFF.

J is TRBJ1-2 and V is TRBV30; D unclear. CDR1 is GTSNPN and CDR2 is SVGIG in the germline V gene (reference sequence). V was cut by 2 bases and J by 5 bases, with 15 bases left in between. The CDR3 runs to 14 residues. CDR3 DNA sequence: TGTGCCTGGAGTTTAGGCATACTATCATATGGCTACACCTTC. Residues: CAWSLGILSYGYTF.

The chain has TRBV11-1 and TRBJ2-2, with 9 bases aligning to TRBD1. The CDR3 runs 17 residues. The junction had 12 bases not matched to a gene; V was cut back by 5 bases and J by 5 bases. Germline loops: CDR1 SGHAT, CDR2 FQDESV (reference sequence). In DNA, the CDR3 is TGTGCCAGCAGCGCTGGGACAGGGCCCCTTCCTACCGGGGAGCTGTTTTTT. It encodes CASSAGTGPLPTGELFF.

As for this clone: Other DNA variants within this sample encode the same CDR3. The CDR3 coding sequence is TGTGCCAGCAGCTTAAGAGGGACTGAAGCTTTCTTT. Protein product: CASSLRGTEAFF. The chain links TRBV7-9 to TRBJ1-1; D unresolved. This CDR3 spans 12 amino acids. V was shortened by 2 bases and J by 5 bases, with 6 bases between the two germline ends. Germline CDR1 is SEHNR and CDR2 is FQNEAQ (reference sequence).

The rearrangement uses TRBV4-2 and TRBJ1-5, with TRBD1 as a possible D gene (5 bases). Trimming took off 0 bases at V and 2 bases at J, with 8 bases between the two ends. CDR3 length equals 15 residues. Per the germline V gene, CDR1 is LGHNA and CDR2 is YNFKEQ. The CDR3 bases are TGTGCCAGCAGCCAAGACGGAGGGGGCAATCAGCCCCAGCATTTT. It is translated as CASSQDGGGNQPQHF.